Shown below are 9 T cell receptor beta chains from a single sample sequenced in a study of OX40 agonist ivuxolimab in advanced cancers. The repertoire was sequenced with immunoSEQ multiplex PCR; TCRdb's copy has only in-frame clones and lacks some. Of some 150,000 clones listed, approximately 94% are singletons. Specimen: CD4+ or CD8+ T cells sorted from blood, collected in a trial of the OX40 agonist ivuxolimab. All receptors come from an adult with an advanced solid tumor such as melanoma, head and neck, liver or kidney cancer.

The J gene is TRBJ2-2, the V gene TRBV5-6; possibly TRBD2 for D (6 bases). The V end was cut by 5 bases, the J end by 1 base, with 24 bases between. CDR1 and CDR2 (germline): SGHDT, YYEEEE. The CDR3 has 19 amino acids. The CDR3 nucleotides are TGTGCCAGCAGGGCATCTATTACGTTGCGGGAACTGAACACCGGGGAGCTGTTTTTT. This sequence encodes CASRASITLRELNTGELFF. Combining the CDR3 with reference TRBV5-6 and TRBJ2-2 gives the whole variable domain DAGVTQSPTHLIKTRGQQVTLRCSPKSGHDTVSWYQQALGQGPQFIFQYYEEEERQRGNFPDRFSGHQFPNYSSELNVNALLLGDSALYLCASRASITLRELNTGELFFGEGSRLTVL.

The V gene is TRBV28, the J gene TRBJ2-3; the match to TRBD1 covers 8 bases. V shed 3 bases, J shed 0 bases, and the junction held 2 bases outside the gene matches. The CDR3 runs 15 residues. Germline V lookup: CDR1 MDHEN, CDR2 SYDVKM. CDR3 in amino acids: CASSLRTGSTDTQYF. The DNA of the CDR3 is TGTGCCAGCAGTTTGAGGACAGGGAGCACAGATACGCAGTATTTT.

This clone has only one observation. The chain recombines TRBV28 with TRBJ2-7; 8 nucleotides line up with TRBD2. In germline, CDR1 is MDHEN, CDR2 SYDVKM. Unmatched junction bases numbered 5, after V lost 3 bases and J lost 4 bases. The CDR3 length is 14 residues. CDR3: CASSFERERYEQYF. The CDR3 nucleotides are TGTGCCAGCAGTTTTGAGCGGGAGAGGTACGAGCAGTACTTC.

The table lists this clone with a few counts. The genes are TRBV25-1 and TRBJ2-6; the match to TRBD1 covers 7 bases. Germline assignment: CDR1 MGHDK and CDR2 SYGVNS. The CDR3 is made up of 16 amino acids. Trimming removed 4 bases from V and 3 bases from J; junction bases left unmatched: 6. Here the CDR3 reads CASSVRGLGGANVLTF. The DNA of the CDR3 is TGTGCCAGCAGTGTTAGGGGGCTGGGTGGGGCCAACGTCCTGACTTTC.

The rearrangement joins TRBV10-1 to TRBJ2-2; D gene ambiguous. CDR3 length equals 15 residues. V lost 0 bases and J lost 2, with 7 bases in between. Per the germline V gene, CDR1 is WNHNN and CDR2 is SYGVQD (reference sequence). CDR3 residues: CASSESGRNTGELFF. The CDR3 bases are TGCGCCAGCAGTGAGTCTGGCAGAAACACCGGGGAGCTGTTTTTT.

CDR3 in amino acids: CASSLVGASTDTQYF. CDR3 DNA sequence: TGTGCCAGCAGCCTTGTAGGGGCTAGCACAGATACGCAGTATTTT. The chain uses TRBV5-6 and TRBJ2-3, with TRBD1 as a possible D gene (5 bases). The germline gives CDR1 SGHDT, CDR2 YYEEEE. This CDR3 has 15 amino acids. V lost 4 bases to trimming and J lost 0 bases, with 12 bases between them.

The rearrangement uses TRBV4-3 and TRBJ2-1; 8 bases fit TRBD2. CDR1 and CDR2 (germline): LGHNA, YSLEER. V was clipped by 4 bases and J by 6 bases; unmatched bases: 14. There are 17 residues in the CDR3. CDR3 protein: CASSPISAGGPGNEQFF. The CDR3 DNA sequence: TGCGCCAGCAGCCCCATTTCGGCGGGAGGTCCTGGCAATGAGCAGTTCTTC.

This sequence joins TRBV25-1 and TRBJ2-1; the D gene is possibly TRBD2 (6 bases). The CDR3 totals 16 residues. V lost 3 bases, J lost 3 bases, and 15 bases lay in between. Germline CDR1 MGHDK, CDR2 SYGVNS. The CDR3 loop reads CASSDITTRHYNEQFF. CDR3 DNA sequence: TGTGCCAGCAGTGACATCACGACTAGACACTACAATGAGCAGTTCTTC.

The CDR3, as DNA: TGTGCCAGCTCACCAACCAGGGGGCCGGAGACCCAGTACTTC. This encodes CASSPTRGPETQYF. V gene TRBV18 combines with J gene TRBJ2-5; 8 nucleotides agree with TRBD1. With 2 bases clipped from V and 5 bases from J, the junction kept 4 bases outside the gene matches. Germline CDR1 KGHSH, CDR2 LQKENI. The CDR3 is 14 residues long.